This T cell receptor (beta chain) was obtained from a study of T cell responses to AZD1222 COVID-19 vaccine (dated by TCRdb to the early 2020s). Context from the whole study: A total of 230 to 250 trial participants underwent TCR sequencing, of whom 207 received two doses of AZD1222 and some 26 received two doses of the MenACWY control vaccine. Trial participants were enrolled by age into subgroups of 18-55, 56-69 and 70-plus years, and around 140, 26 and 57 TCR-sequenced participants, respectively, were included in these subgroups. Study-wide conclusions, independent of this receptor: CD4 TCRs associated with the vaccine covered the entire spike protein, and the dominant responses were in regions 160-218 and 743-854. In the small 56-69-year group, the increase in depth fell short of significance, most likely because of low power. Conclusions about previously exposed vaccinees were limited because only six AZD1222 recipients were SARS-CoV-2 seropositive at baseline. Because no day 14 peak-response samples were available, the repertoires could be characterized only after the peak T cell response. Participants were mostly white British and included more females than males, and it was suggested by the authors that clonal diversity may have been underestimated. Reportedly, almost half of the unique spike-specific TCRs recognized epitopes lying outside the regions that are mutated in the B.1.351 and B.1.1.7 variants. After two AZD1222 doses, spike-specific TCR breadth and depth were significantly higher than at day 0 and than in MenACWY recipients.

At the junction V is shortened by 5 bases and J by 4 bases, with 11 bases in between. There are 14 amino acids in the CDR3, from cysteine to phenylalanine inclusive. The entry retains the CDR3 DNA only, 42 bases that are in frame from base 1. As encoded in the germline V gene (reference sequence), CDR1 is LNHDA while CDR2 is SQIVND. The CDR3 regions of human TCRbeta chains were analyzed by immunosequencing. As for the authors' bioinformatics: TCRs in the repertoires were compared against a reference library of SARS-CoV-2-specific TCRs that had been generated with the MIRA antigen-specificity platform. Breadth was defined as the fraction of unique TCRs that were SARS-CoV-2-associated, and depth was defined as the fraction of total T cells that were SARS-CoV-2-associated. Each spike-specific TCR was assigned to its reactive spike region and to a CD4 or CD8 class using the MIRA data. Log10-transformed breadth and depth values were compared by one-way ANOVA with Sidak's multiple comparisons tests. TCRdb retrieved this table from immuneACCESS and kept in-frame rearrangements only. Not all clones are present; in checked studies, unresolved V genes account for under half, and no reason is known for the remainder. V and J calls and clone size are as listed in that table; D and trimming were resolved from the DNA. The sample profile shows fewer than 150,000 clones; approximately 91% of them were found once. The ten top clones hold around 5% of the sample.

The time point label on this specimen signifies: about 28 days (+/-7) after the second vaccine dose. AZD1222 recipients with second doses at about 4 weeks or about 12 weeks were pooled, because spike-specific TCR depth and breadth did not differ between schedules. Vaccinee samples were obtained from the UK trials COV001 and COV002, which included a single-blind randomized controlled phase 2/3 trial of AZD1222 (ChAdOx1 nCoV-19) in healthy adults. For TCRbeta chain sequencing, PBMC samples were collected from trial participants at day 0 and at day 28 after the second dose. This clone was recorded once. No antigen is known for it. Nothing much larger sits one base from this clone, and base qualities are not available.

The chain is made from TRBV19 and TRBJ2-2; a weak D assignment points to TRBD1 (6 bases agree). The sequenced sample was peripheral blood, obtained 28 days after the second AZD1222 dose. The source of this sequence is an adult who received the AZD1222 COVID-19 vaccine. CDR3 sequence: CASSEGRGTGELFF. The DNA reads TGTGCCAGTAGTGAGGGCAGGGGCACCGGGGAGCTGTTTTTT.